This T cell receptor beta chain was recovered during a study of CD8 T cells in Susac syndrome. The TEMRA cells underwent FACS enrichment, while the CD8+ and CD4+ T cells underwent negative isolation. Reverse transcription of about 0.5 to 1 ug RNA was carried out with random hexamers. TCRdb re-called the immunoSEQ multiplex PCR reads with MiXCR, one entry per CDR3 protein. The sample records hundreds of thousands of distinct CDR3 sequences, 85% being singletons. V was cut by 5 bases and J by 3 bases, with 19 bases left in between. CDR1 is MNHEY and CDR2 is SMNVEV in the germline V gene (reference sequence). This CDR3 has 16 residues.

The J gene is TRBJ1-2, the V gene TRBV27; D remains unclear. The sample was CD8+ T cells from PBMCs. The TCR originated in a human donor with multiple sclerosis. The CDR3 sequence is CASSIIPPPRYYGYTF. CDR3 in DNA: TGTGCCAGCAGTATCATCCCACCCCCCCGATACTATGGCTACACCTTC.